The 11 T cell receptor beta chains below were found in one sample sequenced in a study of T cells in Graves' hyperthyroidism and ophthalmopathy. Researchers took RNA transcripts and amplified the TCR beta CDR3 regions from them. First-round RT-PCR of the TCR CDR3 relied on the HTBI primer set. TCRdb called the multiplex PCR reads again in MiXCR, with one record for every CDR3 protein. The table has under 700,000 distinct CDR3 sequences, roughly 50% seen once; the top ten hold 6.5% to 9%. The sequenced material came from peripheral blood or thyroid tissue (not recorded which). These receptors were obtained from a woman under 30 with Graves' hyperthyroidism.

This clonotype was observed at least ten times. CDR3 nucleotide sequence: TGTGCCACCAGGAACGGGAACACTGAAGCTTTCTTT. Amino acids: CATRNGNTEAFF. The chain employs TRBV24-1 and TRBJ1-1, with D unclear. CDR1 is KGHDR and CDR2 is SFDVKD in the germline V gene. The CDR3 runs to 12 residues. Trimming shortened V by 7 bases and J by 1 base, and 6 bases separated the two germline ends.

This clonotype was counted at least ten times. The chain carries TRBV12-3 or TRBV12-4 and TRBJ1-5; 7 positions agree with TRBD1. This CDR3 region has 15 residues. Losses at the gene ends were 3 bases for V and 6 bases for J; bases not matched to a gene: 8. CDR3 sequence reads: CASSFRGRTGQPQHF. CDR3 sequence (DNA): TGTGCCAGCAGTTTTAGGGGGCGCACAGGTCAGCCCCAGCATTTT.

Worth noting for this clonotype: An end of the junction differs from the germline gene, which may be a read error. The V and J genes are TRBV25-1 and TRBJ2-2; D ambiguous. Germline CDR1 reads MGHDK; CDR2 reads SYGVNS. The CDR3 is made up of 16 amino acids. Here the CDR3 reads CASSLSKTMNTGELFF. Written as DNA, the CDR3 is TGCGCCAGCAGCTTGTCGAAGACAATGAACACCGGGGAGCTGTTTTTT.

Worth noting for this clonotype: The germline gene is not matched at one end of the junction; a read error may be the cause. V and J are TRBV10-3 and TRBJ1-1; maybe TRBD1 (6 bases). CDR3 length: 13 residues. Germline V gives CDR1 ENHRY, CDR2 SYGVKD. The CDR3 sequence: CASSVTGWTEAFF. For the CDR3, the DNA is TGTGCCAGCAGTGTAACAGGGTGGACTGAAGCTTTCTTT.

On this clonotype: At one boundary the junction diverges from the germline segment, which might be a read error. The CDR3 DNA is TGCGCCAGCAGCCAAAGGGGGATTGGTAATGAAAAACTGTTTTTT. It translates to CASSQRGIGNEKLFF. The chain is built from TRBV7-9 and TRBJ1-4, with D tentatively TRBD1 (6 bases). Looked up from germline, CDR1 is SEHNR and CDR2 is FQNEAQ (reference sequence). This CDR3 region has 15 residues.

This chain links TRBV12-3 or TRBV12-4 with TRBJ1-2; D perhaps matches TRBD1 (5 bases). This CDR3 spans 12 amino acids. Trimming left V 3 bases short and J 5 bases short, with 7 bases between. The CDR3 is CASSFPGYGYTF. DNA for the CDR3: TGTGCCAGCAGTTTCCCAGGGTATGGCTACACCTTC.

The chain recombines TRBV14 with TRBJ1-1, with TRBD1 matching over 7 bases. Trimming removed 5 bases from V and 4 bases from J; junction bases left unmatched: 10. Germline CDR1 SGHDN, CDR2 FVKESK. This CDR3 is built from 15 residues. The CDR3 region is CASSLGGTDVTEAFF. DNA of the CDR3: TGTGCCAGCAGCTTAGGGGGCACGGACGTCACTGAAGCTTTCTTT.

CDR3 nucleotide sequence: TGTGCCACCAGCAGCAGGACAGCCCCCTATGGCTACACCTTC. Its protein is CATSSRTAPYGYTF. The rearrangement links TRBV15 to TRBJ1-2, with D possibly matching TRBD1 (6 bases). This CDR3 spans 14 amino acids. V was trimmed by 3 bases and J by 4 bases, leaving 12 bases between them. The V gene's germline CDR1 is LNHNV and CDR2 YYDKDF (reference sequence).

The V and J genes are TRBV10-3 and TRBJ2-5; possibly TRBD1 or TRBD2 for D (5 bases each). The CDR3 runs 13 residues. Germline V gene data show CDR1 as ENHRY and CDR2 as SYGVKD. V lost 10 bases, J lost 5 bases, and 17 bases lay in between. CDR3 region: CASSFLGEETQYF. CDR3 in DNA: TGTGCCAGCAGCTTTTTAGGGGAGGAGACCCAGTACTTC.

A note on this clonotype: At one of its ends the junction is not consistent with the germline gene, which may arise from a read error. The CDR3 spells CASTMDGTAMNTEVFF. In nucleotides, the CDR3 is TGTGCCAGTACCATGGACGGAACAGCTATGAACACTGAAGTTTTCTTT. This chain links TRBV19 with TRBJ1-1; D gene unclear. From germline, CDR1 is LNHDA and CDR2 SQIVND (reference sequence). This CDR3 has 16 residues.

The V gene is TRBV29-1, the J gene TRBJ1-4; tentative D call: TRBD1 (6 bases). This CDR3 contains 12 residues. Per germline, CDR1 SQVTM and CDR2 ANQGSEA. Trimming left V 8 bases short and J 8 bases short, with 15 bases between. The CDR3 bases are TGCAGCTCTGGGACATCCGACGAAAAACTGTTTTTT. Translation gives CSSGTSDEKLFF. Complete variable domain (other parts from reference TRBV29-1 and TRBJ1-4): SAVISQKPSRDICQRGTSLTIQCQVDSQVTMMFWYRQQPGQSLTLIATANQGSEATYESGFVIDKFPISRPNLTFSTLTVSNMSPEDSSIYLCSSGTSDEKLFFGSGTQLSVL.